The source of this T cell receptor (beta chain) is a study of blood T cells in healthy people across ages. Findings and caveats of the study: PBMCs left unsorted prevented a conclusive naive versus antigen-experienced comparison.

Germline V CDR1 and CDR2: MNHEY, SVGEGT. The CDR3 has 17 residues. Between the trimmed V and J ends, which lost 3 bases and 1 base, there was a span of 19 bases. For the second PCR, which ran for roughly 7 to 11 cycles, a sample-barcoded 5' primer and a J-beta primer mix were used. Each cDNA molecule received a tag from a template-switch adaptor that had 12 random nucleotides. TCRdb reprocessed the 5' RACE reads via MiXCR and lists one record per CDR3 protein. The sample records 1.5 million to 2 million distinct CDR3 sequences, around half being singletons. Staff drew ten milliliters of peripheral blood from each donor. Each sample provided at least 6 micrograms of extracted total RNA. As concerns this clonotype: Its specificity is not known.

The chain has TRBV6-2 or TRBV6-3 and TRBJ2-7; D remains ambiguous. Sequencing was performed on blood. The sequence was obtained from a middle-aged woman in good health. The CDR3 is CASSYKRWAGRSYEQYF. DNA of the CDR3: TGTGCCAGCAGTTATAAACGGTGGGCAGGTCGATCCTACGAGCAGTACTTC.